The T cell receptor beta chain described here comes from a study of blood T cell repertoires in COVID-19. Study details: From T cells, B-cell-depleted T cells, or PBMCs came the material, which was cDNA or gDNA.

The CDR3 loop spans 16 amino acids. Unmatched junction bases numbered 4, after V lost 1 base and J lost 1 base. From germline, CDR1 is MNHNS and CDR2 SASEGT. The table came from immunoSEQ multiplex PCR; TCRdb's copy has only in-frame clones and leaves some out. Of about 70,000 clones detected, about 90% appear once; the ten largest clones hold about 17%. The chain is built from TRBV6-1 and TRBJ2-5; 9 nucleotides line up with TRBD1. This TCR was recovered from a man aged 40-49 years with COVID-19, enrolled during active disease. Material: peripheral blood. The CDR3, as DNA: TGTGCCAGCAGTGAAGAAGGACAGGGGTTCCAAGAGACCCAGTACTTC. It specifies CASSEEGQGFQETQYF.